This passage covers 28 T cell receptor beta chains from one sample sequenced in a study of neurological immune-mediated disorders (dated by TCRdb to between 2018 and 2021). The library was built by means of 5' RACE. The sample was run on an Illumina HiSeq 2500. The raw public data were reprocessed by TCRdb itself: fastp quality trimming at Q25, MiXCR clonotype calling, in-frame beta chains only. Duplicate CDR3 protein sequences are folded into a single record with the most common DNA and genes. The sample table records 15,000 to 20,000 distinct CDR3 sequences; about 10% of these occur just once. Roughly 29% of the sample rests with the top ten. The specimen sequenced was CD8+ T cells from blood. These receptors all come from a woman aged 45-65 years in good health.

The J gene is TRBJ2-7, the V gene TRBV10-3, with TRBD2 matching 7 bases. With 7 bases clipped from V and 0 bases from J, the junction kept 12 bases outside the gene matches. The germline CDR1 and CDR2 sequences are ENHRY and SYGVKD. This CDR3 region has 16 residues. The CDR3 spells CAIIYGRLQSSYEQYF. The CDR3 DNA reads TGTGCCATCATCTACGGGAGGCTCCAGAGCTCCTACGAGCAGTACTTC.

This clonotype was observed many times. V gene TRBV7-8 combines with J gene TRBJ2-2; 9 positions agree with TRBD1. There are 17 residues in the CDR3. Germline V gene lookup returns CDR1 SGHVS and CDR2 FQNEAQ. V was pared by 2 bases and J by 3 bases, with 7 bases of the junction left unmatched. DNA of the CDR3: TGTGCCAGCAGCTTACCCCGGGACAGGGTGGACACCGGGGAGCTGTTTTTT. It encodes CASSLPRDRVDTGELFF.

This clonotype has a count of ten or more. V and J are TRBV9 and TRBJ2-1, with D unresolved. The CDR3 covers 16 residues. Germline V lookup: CDR1 SGDLS, CDR2 YYNGEE. Trimming left V 3 bases short and J 0 bases short, with 13 bases between. CDR3 in DNA: TGTGCCAGCAGCGCCTCCTCGGCTTCCTCCTACAATGAGCAGTTCTTC. Amino acids: CASSASSASSYNEQFF.

The table lists this clonotype with a few counts. The rearrangement links TRBV28 to TRBJ2-1; D uncertain. Germline V gene lookup returns CDR1 MDHEN and CDR2 SYDVKM. This CDR3 is built from 14 residues. Trimming cost V 5 bases and J 0 bases, with 8 bases left between them. The CDR3 here is CASSPLSSYNEQFF. CDR3 in DNA: TGTGCCAGCAGTCCCCTGAGCTCCTACAATGAGCAGTTCTTC.

This clonotype was seen at least ten times. The V and J genes are TRBV28 and TRBJ2-1; D not resolved. Germline V lookup: CDR1 MDHEN, CDR2 SYDVKM. This CDR3 has 15 amino acids. V was shortened by 5 bases and J by 0 bases, with 11 bases between the two germline ends. The CDR3 protein is CASSPTPSSYNEQFF. In nucleotides, the CDR3 is TGTGCCAGCAGTCCGACCCCGAGCTCCTACAATGAGCAGTTCTTC.

This clonotype was counted ten times or more. V gene TRBV20-1 combines with J gene TRBJ2-3; D is unresolved. The ends were cut back, 0 bases at V and 2 bases at J, with 18 bases in the middle. The CDR3 loop spans 17 amino acids. The germline V gene has CDR1 DFQATT and CDR2 SNEGSKA (reference sequence). CDR3 nucleotide sequence: TGCAGTGCTAGAGACACCGGGCCCCGGAAAGCCACAGATACGCAGTATTTT. Its translation: CSARDTGPRKATDTQYF.

The chain combines TRBV28 with TRBJ2-1; possibly TRBD1 or TRBD2 for D (5 bases each). Trimming took off 8 bases at V and 8 bases at J, with 13 bases between the two ends. CDR1 is MDHEN and CDR2 is SYDVKM in the germline V gene. This CDR3 is 12 amino acids long. In DNA, the CDR3 is TGTGCCAGCGGAAACGGGGCCGATGAGCAGTTCTTC. Protein: CASGNGADEQFF.

This clonotype was seen many times. The V gene is TRBV7-9, the J gene TRBJ2-1; 10 nucleotides align to TRBD2. CDR1 SEHNR and CDR2 FQNEAQ come from the germline V gene (reference sequence). The CDR3 has 15 residues. With 4 bases clipped from V and 8 bases from J, the junction kept 8 bases outside the gene matches. The CDR3 bases are TGTGCCAGCAGCTCGAGCGGGGGGGCCGATGATGAGCAGTTCTTC. This sequence encodes CASSSSGGADDEQFF.

At least ten counts were recorded for this clonotype. The chain couples TRBV5-6 to TRBJ1-2, with TRBD1 matching 7 bases. CDR1 SGHDT and CDR2 YYEEEE come from the germline V gene. The CDR3 runs to 13 residues. The V gene end was trimmed by 4 bases and the J gene end by 3 bases; junction bases not matched to a gene: 3. CDR3 bases: TGTGCCAGCAGCGGTGACAGGGACTATGGCTACACCTTC. This sequence encodes CASSGDRDYGYTF.

The chain recombines TRBV10-3 with TRBJ2-7; TRBD2 might be the D (5 bases). The CDR3 has 10 residues. The germline CDR1 and CDR2 sequences are ENHRY and SYGVKD. The CDR3 DNA reads as TGTGACACCACCGGCGGGGAGCAGTACTTC. It translates to CDTTGGEQYF.

Ten or more counts support this clonotype. This rearrangement joins TRBV7-2 to TRBJ1-6; D gene ambiguous. The germline gives CDR1 SGHTA, CDR2 FQGNSA. This CDR3 spans 15 amino acids. With 7 bases removed from V and 2 bases from J, the gap between germline ends came to 12 bases. The CDR3 region is CASNPTVPYNSPLHF. The CDR3, as DNA: TGTGCCAGCAATCCGACTGTTCCCTATAATTCACCCCTCCACTTT.

The sample holds many counts of this clonotype. Just one base apart from a much larger clone, this may be a read error. The chain joins TRBV20-1 to TRBJ1-1; perhaps TRBD1 as D (6 bases). Germline-derived CDR1 and CDR2 are DFQATT and SNEGSKA (reference sequence). The CDR3 loop spans 12 amino acids. The ends were cut back, 5 bases at V and 8 bases at J, with 15 bases in the middle. As DNA, the CDR3 is TGCAGTGCTGAGGGGGGCGGGGTGGAAGCTTTCTTT. It yields the protein CSAEGGGVEAFF.

The CDR3 protein is CASRRAGSMNTEAFF. For the CDR3, the DNA is TGTGCCAGCAGAAGGGCAGGGAGTATGAACACTGAAGCTTTCTTT. This chain uses TRBV3-1 with TRBJ1-1, with D tentatively TRBD1 (5 bases). V shed 6 bases and J shed 0 bases, with 14 bases lying between them. Germline V gene lookup returns CDR1 LGHDT and CDR2 YNNKEL (reference sequence). This CDR3 spans 15 amino acids.

This clonotype was observed many times. The rearrangement joins TRBV4-1 to TRBJ2-7, with 7 bases fitting TRBD1. The V gene's germline CDR1 is MGHRA and CDR2 YSYEKL. J gave up 4 bases and V 2 bases, and 5 bases lay outside the gene matches. The CDR3 runs to 14 residues. The CDR3 coding sequence is TGCGCCAGCAGCCAACCACAGGGGCCGTACGAGCAGTACTTC. Residues: CASSQPQGPYEQYF.

This clonotype came up many times. V usage is TRBV29-1 and J usage is TRBJ1-1; D is uncertain. Germline V CDR1 and CDR2: SQVTM, ANQGSEA. V was pared by 0 bases and J by 5 bases, with 7 bases between. This CDR3 region has 12 residues. This CDR3 is CSVEEGGTEAFF. CDR3 DNA sequence: TGCAGCGTTGAAGAGGGAGGGACTGAAGCTTTCTTT.

This clonotype has a count of ten or more. The CDR3 sequence is CASSQLAGGNEQYF. The CDR3 DNA reads as TGTGCCAGCAGCCAACTAGCGGGAGGGAACGAGCAGTACTTC. The chain links TRBV3-1 to TRBJ2-7; 12 positions match TRBD2. The CDR3 runs 14 residues. The germline V gene has CDR1 LGHDT and CDR2 YNNKEL (reference sequence). V dropped 2 bases and J dropped 5; count of bases not matched to a gene: 1.

At least ten counts were recorded for this clonotype. The chain links TRBV27 to TRBJ2-7; 8 nucleotides align to TRBD2. The CDR3 loop spans 13 amino acids. From germline, CDR1 is MNHEY and CDR2 SMNVEV (reference sequence). The junction had 7 bases not matched to a gene; V was cut back by 5 bases and J by 7 bases. CDR3 loop: CASSTTGGREQYF. As DNA, the CDR3 is TGTGCCAGCAGTACGACGGGGGGGCGAGAGCAGTACTTC.

This clonotype was detected ten times or more. This CDR3 is CASSPSVGGANVLTF. The DNA for the CDR3 is TGTGCCAGCAGCCCCAGCGTAGGTGGGGCCAACGTCCTGACTTTC. This chain links TRBV7-3 with TRBJ2-6; no clear D gene. Deletions cut 5 bases from V and 3 bases from J, with 11 bases between. CDR1 is SGHTA, CDR2 FQGTGA, per germline. This CDR3 has 15 residues.

This clonotype was counted at least ten times. The junction does not match germline at one end; this may be a read error. This sequence joins TRBV29-1 and TRBJ2-1; a weak D match, TRBD1 (6 bases). Germline CDR1 and CDR2: SQVTM and ANQGSEA. This CDR3 spans 8 amino acids. In DNA, the CDR3 is TGCAGCGGTCCGGACAGAATCTTC. Amino acids: CSGPDRIF.

This clonotype was detected ten times or more. The genes are TRBV2 and TRBJ2-7, with 7 bases lining up with TRBD2. V lost 4 bases to trimming and J lost 2 bases; unmatched junction nucleotides: 2. Germline-derived CDR1 and CDR2 are SNHLY and FYNNEI. The CDR3 is made up of 13 amino acids. In nucleotides, the CDR3 is TGTGCCAGCAGTGTTCGGGGGGCCTACGAGCAGTACTTC. Its translation is CASSVRGAYEQYF.

This clonotype was detected many times. The V call is TRBV11-2, the J call TRBJ2-3, with TRBD2 identical over 7 bases. V shed 3 bases, J shed 2 bases, and the junction held 5 bases outside the gene matches. The CDR3 covers 15 residues. Germline V gene sequence: CDR1 SGHAT, CDR2 FQNNGV. The CDR3 sequence: CASSFVLADTDTQYF. The CDR3 nucleotides are TGTGCCAGCAGCTTTGTCCTAGCGGACACAGATACGCAGTATTTT.

This clonotype has at least ten counts. The chain carries TRBV20-1 and TRBJ1-2; no clear D gene. Germline CDR1 reads DFQATT; CDR2 reads SNEGSKA (reference sequence). The germline V and J ends were trimmed by 7 bases and 8 bases, with 14 bases remaining between them. The CDR3 is 11 residues long. The CDR3 protein is CSVLTERGYTF. Written as DNA, the CDR3 is TGCAGTGTTCTGACCGAGCGGGGCTACACCTTC.

In regard to this clonotype: An end of the junction does not agree with germline; a read error may underlie this. The V gene is TRBV27, the J gene TRBJ2-7, with D possibly matching TRBD1 (6 bases). The CDR3 runs 12 residues. Looked up from germline, CDR1 is MNHEY and CDR2 is SMNVEV (reference sequence). In DNA, the CDR3 is TGTGTCAGCGCCCAGGGGCCCTACGAGCAGTACTTC. Translated: CVSAQGPYEQYF.

This clonotype was counted at least ten times. V gene TRBV7-2 combines with J gene TRBJ1-5; 10 bases are shared with TRBD1. Germline V gene sequence: CDR1 SGHTA, CDR2 FQGNSA. Trimming cost V 3 bases and J 5 bases; bases outside gene matches: 4. This CDR3 region has 15 residues. The DNA for the CDR3 is TGTGCCAGCAGCTTTATAGGGACAGGGGATCAGCCCCAGCATTTT. Protein product: CASSFIGTGDQPQHF.

This clonotype was seen at least ten times. J is TRBJ2-1 and V is TRBV5-1, with 7 bases matching TRBD1. V dropped 4 bases and J dropped 4; count of bases not matched to a gene: 2. CDR1 and CDR2 from the germline V gene are SGHRS and YFSETQ. CDR3 length: 13 residues. The CDR3 here is CASSPGQYNEQFF. The CDR3 DNA follows: TGCGCCAGCAGCCCGGGACAGTACAATGAGCAGTTCTTC.

In this sample, this clonotype turned up many times. V and J are TRBV18 and TRBJ2-5, with D perhaps assigned TRBD1 or TRBD2 (5 bases each). The CDR3 is 13 residues long. Per germline, CDR1 KGHSH and CDR2 LQKENI. V gave up 5 bases and J gave up 5 bases, with 12 bases separating them. CDR3 sequence (DNA): TGTGCCAGCTCATCGGGACCGCTGGAGACCCAGTACTTC. Protein product: CASSSGPLETQYF.

This clonotype was picked up many times. The chain joins TRBV20-1 to TRBJ1-1; the D is unclear. Trimming took off 6 bases at V and 11 bases at J, with 10 bases between the two ends. The CDR3 consists of 9 residues. Germline CDR1 reads DFQATT; CDR2 reads SNEGSKA (reference sequence). CDR3 sequence (DNA): TGCAGTGCCGACACCTCTGCTTTCTTT. Residues: CSADTSAFF.

This clonotype was detected many times. The chain combines TRBV7-2 with TRBJ2-7; maybe TRBD1 (6 bases). V lost 4 bases and J lost 4, with 17 bases in between. This CDR3 has 15 residues. CDR1 and CDR2 from the germline V gene are SGHTA and FQGNSA. The CDR3, as DNA: TGTGCCAGCAGCTGGACCTCGCAGGGGAAGTACGAGCAGTACTTC. It specifies CASSWTSQGKYEQYF.